A selection of T cell receptor beta chains follows, all from one sample in a study of T-cell memory formation after mild COVID-19. Using its own MiXCR run on the 5' RACE reads, TCRdb lists one record per CDR3 protein. Here the sample spans about 560,000 distinct CDR3 sequences, about a fifth being singletons. The sequencing sample was made of PBMCs or a T cell subset sorted from them (not recorded which). All receptors derive from an adult woman who had mild COVID-19 (a few samples of this study predate the infection). Cell type and time point are not known. Each CDR3 is given with its conserved first and last residue. Each record gives: CDR3 protein, CDR3 DNA, D gene, clone size, J gene, V gene, CDR3 length. D genes are given only for firm matches. A clone size is listed for some rows: how often the clone was seen (once, few, many), or a class if it is expanded.

CDR3: CASSLETGPGNTIYF
DNA: TGCGCCAGCAGCTTGGAAACAGGGCCAGGAAACACCATATATTTT
D: NA
size: NA
J: TRBJ1-3
V: TRBV5-1
length: 15

CDR3: CASSLGDRGRGQPQHF
DNA: TGTGCCAGCAGCTTAGGAGACAGGGGGCGAGGTCAGCCCCAGCATTTT
D: TRBD1
size: few
J: TRBJ1-5
V: TRBV7-2
length: 16

CDR3: CASSPVPTYEQYF
DNA: TGTGCCAGCTCCCCCGTTCCTACCTACGAGCAGTACTTC
D: NA
size: few
J: TRBJ2-7
V: TRBV18
length: 13

CDR3: CASRSARNYEQYF
DNA: TGCGCCAGCAGGTCTGCTCGAAACTACGAGCAGTACTTC
D: NA
size: few
J: TRBJ2-7
V: TRBV4-3
length: 13

CDR3: CSVEDYERGALRETQYF
DNA: TGCAGCGTTGAAGATTATGAGCGGGGGGCTCTCCGGGAGACCCAGTACTTC
D: TRBD2
size: few
J: TRBJ2-5
V: TRBV29-1
length: 17

CDR3: CASSWGSGDGYTF
DNA: TGCGCCAGCAGCTGGGGGTCGGGTGATGGCTACACCTTC
D: NA
size: many
J: TRBJ1-2
V: TRBV5-1
length: 13

CDR3: CSASQTSGSYEQFF
DNA: TGCAGTGCTTCTCAGACTAGCGGGAGTTATGAGCAGTTCTTC
D: TRBD2
size: NA
J: TRBJ2-1
V: TRBV20-1
length: 14

CDR3: CSVGQAAYGYTF
DNA: TGCAGCGTTGGGCAGGCTGCCTATGGCTACACCTTC
D: NA
size: few
J: TRBJ1-2
V: TRBV29-1
length: 12

CDR3: CASSYTADSRGNEQYF
DNA: TGTGCCAGCAGCTACACGGCGGACAGTCGGGGCAACGAGCAGTACTTC
D: NA
size: NA
J: TRBJ2-7
V: TRBV6-6
length: 16

CDR3: CASSLTNRGEQYF
DNA: TGTGCCAGCAGCTTAACAAACAGGGGCGAGCAGTACTTC
D: TRBD1
size: NA
J: TRBJ2-7
V: TRBV11-1
length: 13

CDR3: CASSSSTGSETQYF
DNA: TGCGCCAGCAGCTCATCTACAGGGTCAGAGACCCAGTACTTC
D: NA
size: NA
J: TRBJ2-5
V: TRBV5-1
length: 14

CDR3: CASSSYRGRKVSGANVLTF
DNA: TGTGCCAGTAGTTCTTACAGGGGGCGGAAGGTCTCTGGGGCCAACGTCCTGACTTTC
D: TRBD1
size: NA
J: TRBJ2-6
V: TRBV19
length: 19

CDR3: CASSWVKNTEAFF
DNA: TGTGCCAGCAGTTGGGTGAAGAACACTGAAGCTTTCTTT
D: NA
size: NA
J: TRBJ1-1
V: TRBV6-5
length: 13

CDR3: CASSENGQFGETQYF
DNA: TGTGCCAGCAGTGAAAACGGACAATTCGGGGAGACCCAGTACTTC
D: NA
size: NA
J: TRBJ2-5
V: TRBV2
length: 15

CDR3: CAWSPGLDNSPLHF
DNA: TGTGCCTGGAGCCCAGGACTGGATAATTCACCCCTCCACTTT
D: NA
size: NA
J: TRBJ1-6
V: TRBV30
length: 14

CDR3: CASSMRQASTDTQYF
DNA: TGTGCCAGCAGTATGAGACAGGCTAGCACAGATACGCAGTATTTT
D: NA
size: few
J: TRBJ2-3
V: TRBV12-3/TRBV12-4
length: 15

CDR3: CASSQISGGPVSYEQYF
DNA: TGCGCCAGCAGCCAAATTAGCGGGGGCCCCGTCTCCTACGAGCAGTACTTC
D: TRBD2
size: NA
J: TRBJ2-7
V: TRBV4-1
length: 17

CDR3: CASSGLTGFYGYTF
DNA: TGTGCCAGCAGTGGCCTTACAGGATTCTATGGCTACACCTTC
D: NA
size: NA
J: TRBJ1-2
V: TRBV12-3/TRBV12-4
length: 14

CDR3: CASSLNGAHEQYF
DNA: TGCGCCAGCAGCTTGAATGGGGCCCACGAGCAGTACTTC
D: NA
size: few
J: TRBJ2-7
V: TRBV5-1
length: 13

CDR3: CASSLQNTDTQYF
DNA: TGTGCCAGCAGTCTACAAAACACAGATACGCAGTATTTT
D: NA
size: NA
J: TRBJ2-3
V: TRBV27
length: 13

CDR3: CASSFTGGAGGYTF
DNA: TGTGCCAGCAGCTTTACAGGGGGCGCCGGTGGCTACACCTTC
D: TRBD1
size: few
J: TRBJ1-2
V: TRBV7-9
length: 14

CDR3: CAISERTEAFF
DNA: TGTGCCATCAGTGAGAGGACTGAAGCTTTCTTT
D: NA
size: NA
J: TRBJ1-1
V: TRBV10-3
length: 11

CDR3: CASRRERAKNIQYF
DNA: TGTGCCAGCAGGAGGGAGCGAGCCAAAAACATTCAGTACTTC
D: NA
size: few
J: TRBJ2-4
V: TRBV6-2/TRBV6-3
length: 14

CDR3: CSVGRLARDTQYF
DNA: TGCAGTGTTGGTCGGCTAGCAAGGGATACGCAGTATTTT
D: NA
size: once
J: TRBJ2-3
V: TRBV20-1
length: 13

CDR3: CATTRGGEQPQHF
DNA: TGTGCCACCACGCGAGGGGGGGAACAGCCCCAGCATTTT
D: NA
size: NA
J: TRBJ1-5
V: TRBV15
length: 13

CDR3: CASTQDWLRGEQYF
DNA: TGTGCCAGCACCCAAGACTGGCTACGAGGGGAGCAGTACTTC
D: NA
size: NA
J: TRBJ2-7
V: TRBV12-3/TRBV12-4
length: 14

CDR3: CASSLLDRPTGELFF
DNA: TGTGCCAGCAGCTTATTAGACAGGCCCACCGGGGAGCTGTTTTTT
D: NA
size: many
J: TRBJ2-2
V: TRBV7-2
length: 15

CDR3: CASTSLSDTQYF
DNA: TGTGCCAGCACCTCTTTATCAGATACGCAGTATTTT
D: NA
size: NA
J: TRBJ2-3
V: TRBV7-8
length: 12

CDR3: CASSLGVAESSEQYF
DNA: TGCGCCAGCAGCTTGGGTGTAGCGGAGAGTTCCGAGCAGTACTTC
D: NA
size: NA
J: TRBJ2-7
V: TRBV5-1
length: 15

CDR3: CASSVVEGNSPLHF
DNA: TGTGCCAGCAGCGTAGTTGAGGGGAATTCACCCCTCCACTTT
D: NA
size: NA
J: TRBJ1-6
V: TRBV9
length: 14

CDR3: CASSPGQGSQPQHF
DNA: TGTGCCAGCAGTCCCGGACAGGGGAGTCAGCCCCAGCATTTT
D: TRBD1
size: NA
J: TRBJ1-5
V: TRBV25-1
length: 14

CDR3: CASSAIRTDTQYF
DNA: TGTGCCAGCAGCGCCATCCGGACAGATACGCAGTATTTT
D: NA
size: NA
J: TRBJ2-3
V: TRBV9
length: 13

CDR3: CATSRDRAGRETQYF
DNA: TGTGCCACCAGCAGAGATCGGGCGGGACGGGAGACCCAGTACTTC
D: NA
size: few
J: TRBJ2-5
V: TRBV15
length: 15

CDR3: CSVETGTDTQYF
DNA: TGCAGCGTTGAAACGGGGACAGATACGCAGTATTTT
D: NA
size: many
J: TRBJ2-3
V: TRBV29-1
length: 12

CDR3: CASSLDGTRNIQYF
DNA: TGCGCCAGCAGCTTGGATGGGACCAGAAACATTCAGTACTTC
D: NA
size: few
J: TRBJ2-4
V: TRBV5-1
length: 14

CDR3: CASSLVSGDTQYF
DNA: TGTGCCAGCAGTTTAGTATCCGGGGATACGCAGTATTTT
D: NA
size: few
J: TRBJ2-3
V: TRBV12-3/TRBV12-4
length: 13

CDR3: CASSAQTGGKQYF
DNA: TGTGCCAGCAGTGCCCAGACAGGGGGGAAGCAGTACTTC
D: TRBD1
size: few
J: TRBJ2-7
V: TRBV25-1
length: 13

CDR3: CASSSLGRTDEQFF
DNA: TGTGCCAGCAGCTCCTTGGGGAGGACGGATGAGCAGTTCTTC
D: NA
size: NA
J: TRBJ2-1
V: TRBV7-9
length: 14

CDR3: CASALMAGEGTDTQYF
DNA: TGTGCCAGCGCCCTGATGGCGGGAGAGGGTACAGATACGCAGTATTTT
D: TRBD2
size: NA
J: TRBJ2-3
V: TRBV7-9
length: 16

CDR3: CAWSPPGQGYNEQFF
DNA: TGTGCCTGGAGTCCCCCGGGACAGGGATACAATGAGCAGTTCTTC
D: TRBD1
size: few
J: TRBJ2-1
V: TRBV30
length: 15

CDR3: CATSMSGGETQYF
DNA: TGTGCCACGTCGATGAGCGGGGGGGAGACCCAGTACTTC
D: TRBD2
size: NA
J: TRBJ2-5
V: TRBV15
length: 13

CDR3: CASSLTYGYTF
DNA: TGTGCCAGCAGCCTAACCTATGGCTACACCTTC
D: NA
size: NA
J: TRBJ1-2
V: TRBV7-2
length: 11

CDR3: CASSHREGTHEQYF
DNA: TGTGCCAGCAGCCACCGGGAGGGGACCCACGAGCAGTACTTC
D: TRBD2
size: few
J: TRBJ2-7
V: TRBV6-6
length: 14

CDR3: CASSYSIGTGPYNEQFF
DNA: TGTGCCAGCAGTTACTCGATAGGGACAGGACCGTACAATGAGCAGTTCTTC
D: TRBD1
size: few
J: TRBJ2-1
V: TRBV6-5
length: 17

CDR3: CASRPTSGNEQYF
DNA: TGTGCCAGCAGACCGACTAGCGGAAACGAGCAGTACTTC
D: TRBD2
size: few
J: TRBJ2-7
V: TRBV6-5
length: 13

CDR3: CASSFDRGNQPQHF
DNA: TGTGCCAGCAGCTTCGACAGGGGCAATCAGCCCCAGCATTTT
D: TRBD1
size: few
J: TRBJ1-5
V: TRBV12-3/TRBV12-4
length: 14

CDR3: CASPLATVSGNTIYF
DNA: TGTGCCAGCCCTTTAGCCACGGTCTCTGGAAACACCATATATTTT
D: NA
size: few
J: TRBJ1-3
V: TRBV12-3/TRBV12-4
length: 15

CDR3: CASISSGRTPEQYF
DNA: TGTGCCAGCATCTCTAGCGGGAGAACCCCCGAGCAGTACTTC
D: TRBD2
size: few
J: TRBJ2-7
V: TRBV6-2/TRBV6-3
length: 14

CDR3: CASSRTPIETQYF
DNA: TGTGCCAGCAGCCGGACTCCCATTGAGACCCAGTACTTC
D: NA
size: few
J: TRBJ2-5
V: TRBV6-2/TRBV6-3
length: 13